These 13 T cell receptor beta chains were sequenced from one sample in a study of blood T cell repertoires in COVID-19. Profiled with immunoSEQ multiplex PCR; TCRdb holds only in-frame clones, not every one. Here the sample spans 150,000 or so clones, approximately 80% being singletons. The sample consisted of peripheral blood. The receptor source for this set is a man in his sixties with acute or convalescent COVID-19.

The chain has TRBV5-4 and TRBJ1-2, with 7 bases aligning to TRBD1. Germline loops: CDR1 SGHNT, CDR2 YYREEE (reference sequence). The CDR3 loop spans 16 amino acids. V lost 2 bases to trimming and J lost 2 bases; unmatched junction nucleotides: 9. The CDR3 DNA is TGTGCCAGCAGCTTAGAACAGGGGAGCGGGAACTATGGCTACACCTTC. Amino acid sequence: CASSLEQGSGNYGYTF.

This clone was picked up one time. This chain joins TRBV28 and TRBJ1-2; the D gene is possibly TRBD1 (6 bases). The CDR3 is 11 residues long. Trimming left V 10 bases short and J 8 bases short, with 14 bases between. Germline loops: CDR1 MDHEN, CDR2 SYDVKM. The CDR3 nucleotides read TGTGCCACCACAGGGCTATGGGGCTACACCTTC. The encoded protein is CATTGLWGYTF.

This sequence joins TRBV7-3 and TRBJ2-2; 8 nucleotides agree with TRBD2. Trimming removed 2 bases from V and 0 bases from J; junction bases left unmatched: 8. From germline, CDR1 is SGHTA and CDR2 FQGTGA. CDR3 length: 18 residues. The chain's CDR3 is CASSLLPAGATNTGELFF. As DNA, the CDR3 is TGTGCCAGCAGCTTATTACCAGCGGGGGCCACGAACACCGGGGAGCTGTTTTTT. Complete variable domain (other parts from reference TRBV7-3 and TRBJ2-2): GAGVSQTPSNKVTEKGKYVELRCDPISGHTALYWYRQSLGQGPEFLIYFQGTGAADDSGLPNDRFFAVRPEGSVSTLKIQRTERGDSAVYLCASSLLPAGATNTGELFFGEGSRLTVL.

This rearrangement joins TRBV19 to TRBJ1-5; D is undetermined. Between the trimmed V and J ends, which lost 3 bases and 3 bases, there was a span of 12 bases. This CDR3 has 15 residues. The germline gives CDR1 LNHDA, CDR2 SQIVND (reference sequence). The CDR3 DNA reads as TGTGCCAGTAGTATCGGCGGGCGAAACAATCAGCCCCAGCATTTT. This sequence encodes CASSIGGRNNQPQHF.

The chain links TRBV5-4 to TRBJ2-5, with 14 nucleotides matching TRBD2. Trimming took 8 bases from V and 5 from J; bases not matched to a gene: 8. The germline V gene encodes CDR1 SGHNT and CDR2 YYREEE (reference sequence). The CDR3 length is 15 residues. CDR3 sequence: CASTTSGGALETQYF. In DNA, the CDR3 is TGTGCCAGTACGACTAGCGGGGGGGCATTGGAGACCCAGTACTTC.

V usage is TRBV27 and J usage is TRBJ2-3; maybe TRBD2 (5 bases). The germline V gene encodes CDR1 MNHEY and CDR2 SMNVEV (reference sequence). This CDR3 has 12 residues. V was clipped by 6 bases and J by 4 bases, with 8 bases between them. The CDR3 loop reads CASRAGPDTQYF. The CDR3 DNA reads TGTGCCAGCAGGGCGGGCCCAGATACGCAGTATTTT.

The chain's CDR3 is CASSAGWNSKYEQYF. CDR3 nucleotides: TGTGCCAGTAGTGCAGGGTGGAATTCGAAGTACGAGCAGTACTTC. V gene TRBV19 combines with J gene TRBJ2-7; tentatively, D is TRBD1 (5 bases). The CDR3 sequence is 15 residues long. Trimming took off 5 bases at V and 4 bases at J, with 18 bases between the two ends. Germline-derived CDR1 and CDR2 are LNHDA and SQIVND (reference sequence).

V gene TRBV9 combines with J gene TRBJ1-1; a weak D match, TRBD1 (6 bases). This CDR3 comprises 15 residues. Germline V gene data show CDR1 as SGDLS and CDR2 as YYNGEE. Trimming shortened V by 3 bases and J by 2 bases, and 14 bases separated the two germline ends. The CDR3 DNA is TGTGCCAGCAGCGGGTGGACAGAGCCAAACACTGAAGCTTTCTTT. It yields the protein CASSGWTEPNTEAFF.

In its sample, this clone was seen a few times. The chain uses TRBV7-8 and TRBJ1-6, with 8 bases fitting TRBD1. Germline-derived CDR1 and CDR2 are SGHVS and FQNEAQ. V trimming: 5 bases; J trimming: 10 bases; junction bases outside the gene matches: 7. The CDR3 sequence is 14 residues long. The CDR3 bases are TGTGCCAGCAGCACTGGACAGGGAGGATCACCCCTCCACTTT. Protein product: CASSTGQGGSPLHF.

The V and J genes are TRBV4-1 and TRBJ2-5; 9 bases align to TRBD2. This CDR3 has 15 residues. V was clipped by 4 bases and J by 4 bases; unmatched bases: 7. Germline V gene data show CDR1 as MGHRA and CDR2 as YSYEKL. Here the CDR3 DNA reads TGCGCCAGCAGCCGGGGACTAGCAAGAGGAGAGACCCAGTACTTC. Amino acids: CASSRGLARGETQYF.

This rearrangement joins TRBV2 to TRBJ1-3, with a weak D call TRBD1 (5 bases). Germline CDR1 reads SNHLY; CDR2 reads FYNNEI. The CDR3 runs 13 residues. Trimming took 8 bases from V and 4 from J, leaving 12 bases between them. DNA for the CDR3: TGTGCCAGCGGGGCTCTGATGGGAAACACCATATATTTT. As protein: CASGALMGNTIYF.

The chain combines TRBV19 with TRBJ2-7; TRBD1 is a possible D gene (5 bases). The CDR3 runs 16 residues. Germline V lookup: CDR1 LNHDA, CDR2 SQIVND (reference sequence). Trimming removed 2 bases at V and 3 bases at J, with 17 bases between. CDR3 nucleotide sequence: TGTGCCAGTAGTATACAGGGTTCCTCCTCACTCTACGAGCAGTACTTC. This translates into CASSIQGSSSLYEQYF.

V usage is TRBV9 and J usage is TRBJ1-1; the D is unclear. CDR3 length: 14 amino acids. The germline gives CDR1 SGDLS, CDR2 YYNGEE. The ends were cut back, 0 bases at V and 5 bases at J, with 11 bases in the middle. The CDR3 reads CASSVEPRGTEAFF. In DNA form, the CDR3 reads TGTGCCAGCAGCGTAGAACCTCGAGGGACTGAAGCTTTCTTT.